This is a list of T cell receptor beta chains from one sample in a study of early T cells in non-severe SARS-CoV-2 infection. TCRdb fed the 5' RACE reads into MiXCR, producing one record per CDR3 protein. The sample has some 59,000 distinct CDR3 sequences; roughly a tenth are singletons. Sequencing was performed on whole blood. All receptors derive from an adult who was a healthcare worker with PCR-confirmed SARS-CoV-2 infection or an uninfected control (not recorded which). Both conserved end residues are part of each CDR3. The D gene is left open where the match is weak. Clone size is stated in some rows and not others, as once, few, many or a class when expanded.

TRBD2 | TRBJ2-5 | TRBV20-1 | many | TGCAGTGCTAGTCCGTCGAGCGGGGGAGCACTCTTAGTTCAAGAGACCCAGTACTTC | CSASPSSGGALLVQETQYF
- | TRBJ1-5 | TRBV6-6 | many | TGTGCCAGCGGACTGGCTGAGGGGGATCAGCCCCAGCATTTT | CASGLAEGDQPQHF
- | TRBJ1-1 | TRBV7-3 | few | TGTGCCAGCAGCTTGGGAGGGCGAGAACTCGCTTTCTTT | CASSLGGRELAFF
- | TRBJ2-7 | TRBV20-1 | few | TGCAGTGCCCCAAGGGGACCCGAGCAGTACTTC | CSAPRGPEQYF
TRBD1 | TRBJ2-5 | TRBV7-9 | few | TGTGCCAGCAGCTCAGGGGACAGCCAGACCCAGTACTTC | CASSSGDSQTQYF
TRBD2 | TRBJ2-7 | TRBV5-1 | - | TGCGCCAGCAGCGGGACTAGGGACGAGCAGTACTTC | CASSGTRDEQYF
- | TRBJ1-1 | TRBV14 | - | TGTGCCAGCAGCCAAAACCAGGTCGTAACTGAAGCTTTCTTT | CASSQNQVVTEAFF
TRBD1 | TRBJ1-5 | TRBV3-1 | many | TGTGCCAGCAGCCAAGCGGGACAGGGGGGCAATCAGCCCCAGCATTTT | CASSQAGQGGNQPQHF
TRBD1 | TRBJ1-2 | TRBV30 | - | TGTGCCTGGGGCCGCTCGGACAGGGCCTTTTATGGCTACACCTTC | CAWGRSDRAFYGYTF
- | TRBJ2-7 | TRBV20-1 | - | TGCAGTGCTGCCCCCCCGGGGGCCTACGAGCAGTACTTC | CSAAPPGAYEQYF
- | TRBJ1-3 | TRBV4-1 | - | TGCGCCAGCAGCCAAGGGTGGCGGGGTATCTACTCTGGAAACACCATATATTTT | CASSQGWRGIYSGNTIYF
- | TRBJ1-6 | TRBV18 | many | TGTGCCAGCTCACCGCGCCGGGGAGGGGGAGACTCACCCCTCCACTTT | CASSPRRGGGDSPLHF
TRBD1 | TRBJ2-3 | TRBV5-1 | - | TGCGCCAGCAGCCCGGGACAGGGGAGAGCAGATACGCAGTATTTT | CASSPGQGRADTQYF
- | TRBJ2-5 | TRBV7-9 | many | TGTGCCAGCACCTTTGGGAACCAAGAGACCCAGTACTTC | CASTFGNQETQYF
TRBD2 | TRBJ2-1 | TRBV7-9 | few | TGTGCCAGCAGCTTAGCTGTAGCGGGGGAGCAGTTCTTC | CASSLAVAGEQFF
- | TRBJ2-3 | TRBV20-1 | few | TGCAGTCCAGGCGCTCCCCATAGCACAGATACGCAGTATTTT | CSPGAPHSTDTQYF
- | TRBJ2-7 | TRBV18 | - | TGTGCCAGCTCACCAGGACGGCATCCTGTTGATAACGAGCAGTACTTC | CASSPGRHPVDNEQYF
- | TRBJ2-1 | TRBV20-1 | - | TGCAGTGCTAGCGGCTTAAGCTCCTACAATGAGCAGTTCTTC | CSASGLSSYNEQFF
- | TRBJ1-2 | TRBV6-2/TRBV6-3 | - | TGTGCCAGCACCGACCACTATGGCTACACCTTC | CASTDHYGYTF
- | TRBJ1-3 | TRBV2 | many | TGTGCCAGCAGTGAAGGACCTTCGGGAGCGGGAAACACCATATATTTT | CASSEGPSGAGNTIYF
- | TRBJ1-6 | TRBV3-1 | few | TGTGCCAGCAGCCAAGTACCAGGGCTCTATAATTCACCCCTCCACTTT | CASSQVPGLYNSPLHF
- | TRBJ2-2 | TRBV18 | few | TGTGCCAGCTCACGGGCGGGACTGATGAACACCGGGGAGCTGTTTTTT | CASSRAGLMNTGELFF
- | TRBJ2-7 | TRBV7-9 | - | TGTGCCAGCAGCTTTGGACACCGGGTATGGTACGAGCAGTACTTC | CASSFGHRVWYEQYF
- | TRBJ2-5 | TRBV6-2/TRBV6-3 | - | TGTGCCAGCAGTGGGAGGGAGACCCAGTACTTC | CASSGRETQYF
- | TRBJ1-6 | TRBV19 | - | TGTGCCAGTAGTTCAATCCGGGATTCACCCCTCCACTTT | CASSSIRDSPLHF
- | TRBJ2-1 | TRBV10-1 | few | TGCGCCAGCAGTGACCCTCTGAACAATGAGCAGTTCTTC | CASSDPLNNEQFF
- | TRBJ1-3 | TRBV4-1 | many | TGCGCCAGCAGCGGAGAAGTAAGCTCTGGAAACACCATATATTTT | CASSGEVSSGNTIYF
- | TRBJ2-1 | TRBV21-1 | few | TGTGCCAGCAGCAACTTCGTAGGAGCGTTTAATGAGCAGTTCTTC | CASSNFVGAFNEQFF
TRBD1 | TRBJ1-6 | TRBV2 | many | TGTGCCAGCAGTGAGGACAGGGACTATCCACCCCTCCACTTT | CASSEDRDYPPLHF
- | TRBJ2-1 | TRBV27 | - | TGTGCCATTAGGGCTTGGGGGAACAATGAGCAGTTCTTC | CAIRAWGNNEQFF
- | TRBJ2-2 | TRBV12-3/TRBV12-4 | few | TGTGCCAGCAGTTCTAGACGGGGCGGGGAGCTGTTTTTT | CASSSRRGGELFF
TRBD1 | TRBJ2-2 | TRBV4-2 | many | TGTGCCAGCAGCGGAAACAGGCAGGGGGCGGGGGAGCTGTTTTTT | CASSGNRQGAGELFF
- | TRBJ2-7 | TRBV3-1 | many | TGTGCCAGCAGCCAAGGGATCTACGAGCAGTACTTC | CASSQGIYEQYF
- | TRBJ1-5 | TRBV19 | - | TGTGCCAGTAAGTCTGCTGAGGGGGGTCAGCCCCAGCATTTT | CASKSAEGGQPQHF
TRBD1 | TRBJ2-3 | TRBV19 | few | TGTGCCACCCGGACAGGGGGGGGCACAGATACGCAGTATTTT | CATRTGGGTDTQYF
- | TRBJ1-1 | TRBV9 | - | TGTGCCAGCAGTTTGGGGGTCACTTTTGACACTGAAGCTTTCTTT | CASSLGVTFDTEAFF
- | TRBJ2-3 | TRBV20-1 | many | TGCAGTGCTAGCCTCGCGGAGAGGGATACGCAGTATTTT | CSASLAERDTQYF
- | TRBJ1-2 | TRBV6-1 | - | TGTGCCAGCAGTGAAGCTGGGGCCGGCGGCGGCTACACCTTC | CASSEAGAGGGYTF
TRBD1 | TRBJ1-5 | TRBV7-9 | many | TGTGCCAGCAGCTTAGGGACAGGGTCGAGCAATCAGCCCCAGCATTTT | CASSLGTGSSNQPQHF
TRBD1 | TRBJ2-1 | TRBV2 | many | TGTGCCAGCAAAAGGACAGGGAGTCGAATCAATGAGCAGTTCTTC | CASKRTGSRINEQFF
TRBD1 | TRBJ1-2 | TRBV12-3/TRBV12-4 | - | TGTGCCAGCAGTTTGCTGTTCAGGGGGGATGGCTATGGCTACACCTTC | CASSLLFRGDGYGYTF
- | TRBJ1-6 | TRBV3-1 | many | TGTGCCAGCAGCCAGCTATCAAATTCACCCCTCCACTTT | CASSQLSNSPLHF
- | TRBJ2-7 | TRBV4-1 | many | TGCGCCAGCAGCCAACAGGGCGGCTACGAGCAGTACTTC | CASSQQGGYEQYF
- | TRBJ2-5 | TRBV12-3/TRBV12-4 | many | TGTGCCAGCAGTTTACTTATGGAGACCCAGTACTTC | CASSLLMETQYF
- | TRBJ2-2 | TRBV5-1 | - | TGCGCCAGCAGCTTGACGGCAACGGCGAACACCGGGGAGCTGTTTTTT | CASSLTATANTGELFF
- | TRBJ2-1 | TRBV5-5 | - | TGTGCCAGCAGCAACCCGTTTGAACGGGACAATGAGCAGTTCTTC | CASSNPFERDNEQFF
- | TRBJ1-3 | TRBV6-2/TRBV6-3 | - | TGTGCCAGCAGGGGACCCAGGGCGGCTCTCTCTGGAAACACCATATATTTT | CASRGPRAALSGNTIYF
TRBD2 | TRBJ2-3 | TRBV12-3/TRBV12-4 | - | TGTGCCAGCAGGACTAGCGGGGGGTTGGGAGATACGCAGTATTTT | CASRTSGGLGDTQYF
- | TRBJ2-7 | TRBV21-1 | - | TGTGCCAGCAGCAACTCCGGGACAGGGGAAAGTCGCGAGCGGTACTTC | CASSNSGTGESRERYF
- | TRBJ2-6 | TRBV5-1 | few | TGCGCCAGCAGCTTCGGGGCCGGGGCCAACGTCCTGACTTTC | CASSFGAGANVLTF
- | TRBJ2-5 | TRBV7-6 | many | TGTGCCAGCAGCACTGGGGGGGCTGAGACCCAGTACTTC | CASSTGGAETQYF
TRBD1 | TRBJ2-1 | TRBV7-2 | few | TGTGCCAGCAGCCCCTGGACAGGGGGCCGGGATCAGTTCTTC | CASSPWTGGRDQFF
- | TRBJ1-6 | TRBV18 | - | TGTGCCAGCTCACCAAGCACGAGCTCCTATAATTCACCCCTCCACTTT | CASSPSTSSYNSPLHF
TRBD1 | TRBJ1-4 | TRBV12-3/TRBV12-4 | - | TGTGCCAGCAGTTTGGGGACAGGGAGGGAAAAACTGTTTTTT | CASSLGTGREKLFF
- | TRBJ1-4 | TRBV6-6 | - | TGTGCCAGCAGACAGGGAGCGACCTTAGAAAAACTGTTTTTT | CASRQGATLEKLFF
- | TRBJ2-3 | TRBV18 | many | TGTGCCAGCTCAGTCCGGACAGCCAGCACAGATACGCAGTATTTT | CASSVRTASTDTQYF